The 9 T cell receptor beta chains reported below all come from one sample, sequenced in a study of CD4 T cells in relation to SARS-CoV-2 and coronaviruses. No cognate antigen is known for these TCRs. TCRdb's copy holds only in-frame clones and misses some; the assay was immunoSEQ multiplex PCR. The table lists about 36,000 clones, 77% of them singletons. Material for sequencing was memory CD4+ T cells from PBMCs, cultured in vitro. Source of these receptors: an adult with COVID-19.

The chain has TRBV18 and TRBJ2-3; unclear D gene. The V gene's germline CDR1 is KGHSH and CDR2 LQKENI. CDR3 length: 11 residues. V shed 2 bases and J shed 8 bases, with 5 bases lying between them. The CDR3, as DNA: TGTGCCAGCTCACCATGGGGTACGCAGTATTTT. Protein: CASSPWGTQYF.

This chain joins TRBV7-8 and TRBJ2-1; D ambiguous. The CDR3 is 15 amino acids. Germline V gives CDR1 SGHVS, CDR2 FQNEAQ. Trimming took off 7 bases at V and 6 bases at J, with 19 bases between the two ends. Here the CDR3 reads CASTRAQRRSNEQFF. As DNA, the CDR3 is TGTGCCAGCACCCGAGCCCAGCGTCGGTCCAATGAGCAGTTCTTC.

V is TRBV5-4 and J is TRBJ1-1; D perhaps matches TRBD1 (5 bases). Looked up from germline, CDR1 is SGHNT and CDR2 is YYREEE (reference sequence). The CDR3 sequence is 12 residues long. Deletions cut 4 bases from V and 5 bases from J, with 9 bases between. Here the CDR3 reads CASSARDTEAFF. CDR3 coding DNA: TGTGCCAGCAGCGCCAGGGATACTGAAGCTTTCTTT.

CDR3 coding DNA: TGCAGCGGCCAGGACGGGAACTACGAGCAGTACTTC. Protein: CSGQDGNYEQYF. The chain has TRBV29-1 and TRBJ2-7; a possible D gene is TRBD2 (5 bases). The CDR3 contains 12 residues. Germline V CDR1 and CDR2: SQVTM, ANQGSEA. Between the trimmed V and J ends, which lost 7 bases and 3 bases, there was a span of 13 bases.

The CDR3 region is CASSKGYSGRYKDEQFF. In DNA, the CDR3 is TGTGCCAGCAGCAAAGGTTACAGCGGGAGGTACAAGGATGAGCAGTTCTTC. The chain is built from TRBV21-1 and TRBJ2-1; the D call of TRBD2 is as the table states it, not checked on the DNA. TRBV21-1 is labeled a pseudogene. The CDR3 is 17 amino acids.

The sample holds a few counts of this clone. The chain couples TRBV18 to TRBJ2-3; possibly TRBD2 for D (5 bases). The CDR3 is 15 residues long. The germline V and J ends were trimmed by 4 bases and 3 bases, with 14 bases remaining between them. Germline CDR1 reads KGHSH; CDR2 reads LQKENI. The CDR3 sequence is CASSHTRSGTDTQYF. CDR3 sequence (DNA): TGTGCCAGCTCACATACTAGGTCGGGGACAGATACGCAGTATTTT.

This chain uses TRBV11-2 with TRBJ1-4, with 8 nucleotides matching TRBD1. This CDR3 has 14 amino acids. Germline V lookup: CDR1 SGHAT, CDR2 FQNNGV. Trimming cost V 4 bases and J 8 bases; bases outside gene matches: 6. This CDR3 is CASSYRTGSEKLFF. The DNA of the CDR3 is TGTGCCAGCAGCTATCGGACAGGGTCCGAAAAACTGTTTTTT.

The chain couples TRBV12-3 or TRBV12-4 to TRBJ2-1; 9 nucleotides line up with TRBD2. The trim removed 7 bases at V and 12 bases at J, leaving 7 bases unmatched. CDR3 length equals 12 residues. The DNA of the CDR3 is TGTGCCAGCACCCCGGGGGGACTAGCGCAGTTCTTC. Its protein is CASTPGGLAQFF.

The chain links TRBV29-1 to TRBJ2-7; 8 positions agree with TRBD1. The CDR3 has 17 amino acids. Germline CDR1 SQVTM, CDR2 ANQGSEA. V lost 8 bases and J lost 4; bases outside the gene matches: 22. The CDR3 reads CSICVDRVGGIGYEQYF. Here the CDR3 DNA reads TGCAGCATCTGCGTGGACAGGGTAGGGGGAATTGGTTACGAGCAGTACTTC.